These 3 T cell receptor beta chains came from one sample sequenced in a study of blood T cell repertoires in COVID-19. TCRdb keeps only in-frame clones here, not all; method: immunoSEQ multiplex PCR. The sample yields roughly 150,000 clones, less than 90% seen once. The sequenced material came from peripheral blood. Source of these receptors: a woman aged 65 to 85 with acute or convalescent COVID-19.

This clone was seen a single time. Written as DNA, the CDR3 is TGTGCCAGTAACCCCGGGACAGGGAATTCACCCCTCCACTTT. It encodes CASNPGTGNSPLHF. The chain couples TRBV6-5 to TRBJ1-6; 9 positions match TRBD1. Germline CDR1 is MNHEY and CDR2 is SVGAGI. The CDR3 length is 14 residues. J lost 7 bases, V lost 9 bases, and 7 bases had no gene match.

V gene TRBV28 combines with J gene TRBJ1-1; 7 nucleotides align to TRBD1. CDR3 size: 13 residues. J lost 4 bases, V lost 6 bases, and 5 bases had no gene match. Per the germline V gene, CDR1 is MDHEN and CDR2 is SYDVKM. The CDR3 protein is CASSWRGLTEAFF. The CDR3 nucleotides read TGTGCCAGCAGCTGGAGGGGGCTCACTGAAGCTTTCTTT.

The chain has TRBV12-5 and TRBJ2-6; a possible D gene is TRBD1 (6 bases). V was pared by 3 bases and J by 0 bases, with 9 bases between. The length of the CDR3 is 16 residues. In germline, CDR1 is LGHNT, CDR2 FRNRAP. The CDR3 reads CASGFTGSSGANVLTF. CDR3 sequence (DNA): TGTGCTAGTGGTTTCACAGGGAGCTCTGGGGCCAACGTCCTGACTTTC.